This T cell receptor (beta chain) was found in a study of blood T cell repertoires in COVID-19. Study in general: Samples came from the United States, Italy and Spain, spanning acute and convalescent COVID-19. T cells, B-cell-depleted T cells, or PBMCs supplied cDNA or gDNA.

Per the original methods: Estimation of nucleated cell counts was performed using reference gene primer amplification. Measured with immunoSEQ multiplex PCR; TCRdb has only the in-frame clones, and not every one. V and J calls plus clone size are reproduced from that table; the DNA served to infer D and trimming. The profile shows fewer than 100,000 clones, about 87% of them singletons. This receptor was obtained from a human donor with acute or convalescent COVID-19. The donor label of this sample is uncertain. Sequenced sample: peripheral blood.

The CDR3 DNA reads TGTGCCAGTAGCGTGATAGCGGGGGCCAGTACACCAGATACGCAGTATTTT. The encoded protein is CASSVIAGASTPDTQYF. The rearrangement links TRBV19 to TRBJ2-3; TRBD2 agrees at 9 bases. V dropped 6 bases and J dropped 4; count of bases not matched to a gene: 14. The CDR3 is made up of 17 amino acids. Germline V lookup: CDR1 LNHDA, CDR2 SQIVND (reference sequence).